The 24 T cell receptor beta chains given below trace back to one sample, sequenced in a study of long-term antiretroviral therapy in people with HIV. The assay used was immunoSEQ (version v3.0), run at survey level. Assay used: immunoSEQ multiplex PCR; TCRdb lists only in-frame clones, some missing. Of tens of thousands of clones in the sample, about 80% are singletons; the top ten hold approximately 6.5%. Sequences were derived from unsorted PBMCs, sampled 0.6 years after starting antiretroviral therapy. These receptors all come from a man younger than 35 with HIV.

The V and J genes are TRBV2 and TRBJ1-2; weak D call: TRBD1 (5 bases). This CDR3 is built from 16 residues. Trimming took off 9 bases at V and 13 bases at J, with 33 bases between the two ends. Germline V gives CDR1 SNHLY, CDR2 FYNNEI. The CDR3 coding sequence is TGTGCCAGACTCGACCGGGACCGACATTTATGGCTTGGGTGCACCTTC. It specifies CARLDRDRHLWLGCTF.

The CDR3 DNA is TGCAGCGTTGAGGACAGGGGATACGAGCAGTACTTC. Translated, it gives CSVEDRGYEQYF. The J gene is TRBJ2-7, the V gene TRBV29-1, with 9 bases identical to TRBD1. Germline CDR1 and CDR2: SQVTM and ANQGSEA. The CDR3 extends over 12 amino acids. The V gene end was trimmed by 3 bases and the J gene end by 4 bases; junction bases not matched to a gene: 1.

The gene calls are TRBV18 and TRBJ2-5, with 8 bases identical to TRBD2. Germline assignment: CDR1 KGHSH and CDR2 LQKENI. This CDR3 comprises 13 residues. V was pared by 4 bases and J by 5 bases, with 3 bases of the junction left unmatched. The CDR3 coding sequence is TGTGCCAGCTCACGGACTAGCCTCGAGACCCAGTACTTC. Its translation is CASSRTSLETQYF.

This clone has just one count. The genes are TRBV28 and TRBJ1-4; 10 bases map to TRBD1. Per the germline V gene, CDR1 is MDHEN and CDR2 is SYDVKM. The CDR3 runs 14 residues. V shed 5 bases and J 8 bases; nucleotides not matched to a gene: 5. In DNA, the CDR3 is TGTGCCAGCAGTCCGGACAGGGGGAGGGAAAAACTGTTTTTT. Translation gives CASSPDRGREKLFF.

In DNA, the CDR3 is TGTGCCAGCAGTCGCCGGGACAGGGGAGTACATACGCAGTATTTT. Encoded protein: CASSRRDRGVHTQYF. The chain is built from TRBV27 and TRBJ2-3, with 10 positions matching TRBD1. The V gene's germline CDR1 is MNHEY and CDR2 SMNVEV (reference sequence). This CDR3 is built from 15 residues. Trimming removed 5 bases from V and 7 bases from J; junction bases left unmatched: 9.

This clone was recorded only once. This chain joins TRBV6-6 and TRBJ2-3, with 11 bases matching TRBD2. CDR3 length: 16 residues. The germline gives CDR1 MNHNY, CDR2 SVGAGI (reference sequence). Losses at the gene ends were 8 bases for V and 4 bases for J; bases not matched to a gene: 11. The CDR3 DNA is TGTGCCAGCCATCTAGCGGGAGGCCTACGACCAGATACGCAGTATTTT. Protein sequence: CASHLAGGLRPDTQYF.

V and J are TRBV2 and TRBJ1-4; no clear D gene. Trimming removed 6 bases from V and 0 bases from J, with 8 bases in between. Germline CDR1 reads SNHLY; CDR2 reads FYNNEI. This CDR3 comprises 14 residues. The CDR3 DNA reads TGTGCCAGCAGGGGGTGGTCAACTAATGAAAAACTGTTTTTT. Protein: CASRGWSTNEKLFF.

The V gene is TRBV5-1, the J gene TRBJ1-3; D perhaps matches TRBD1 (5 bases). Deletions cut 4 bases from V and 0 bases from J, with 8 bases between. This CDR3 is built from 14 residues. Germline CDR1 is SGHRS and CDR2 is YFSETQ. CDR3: CASSPGTSGNTIYF. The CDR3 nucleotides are TGCGCCAGCAGCCCAGGGACCTCTGGAAACACCATATATTTT.

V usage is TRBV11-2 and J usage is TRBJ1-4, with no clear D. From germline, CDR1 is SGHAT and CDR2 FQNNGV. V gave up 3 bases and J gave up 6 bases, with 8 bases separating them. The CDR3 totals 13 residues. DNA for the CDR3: TGTGCCAGCAGCTTCTGGACGGATGAAAAACTGTTTTTT. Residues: CASSFWTDEKLFF.

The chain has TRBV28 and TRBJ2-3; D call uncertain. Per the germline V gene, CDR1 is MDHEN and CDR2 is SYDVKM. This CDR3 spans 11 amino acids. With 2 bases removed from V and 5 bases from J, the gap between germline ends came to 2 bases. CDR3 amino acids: CASSLGDTQYF. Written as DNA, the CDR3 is TGTGCCAGCAGTTTAGGAGATACGCAGTATTTT.

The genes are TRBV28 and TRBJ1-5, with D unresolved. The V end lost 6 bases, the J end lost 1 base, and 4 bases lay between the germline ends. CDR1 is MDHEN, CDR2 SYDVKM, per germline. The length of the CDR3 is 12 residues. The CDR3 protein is CASRESNQPQHF. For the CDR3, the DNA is TGTGCCAGCAGGGAGAGCAATCAGCCCCAGCATTTT.

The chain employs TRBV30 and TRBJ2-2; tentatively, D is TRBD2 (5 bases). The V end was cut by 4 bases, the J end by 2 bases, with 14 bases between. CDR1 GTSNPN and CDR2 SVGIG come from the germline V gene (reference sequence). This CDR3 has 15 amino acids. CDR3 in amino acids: CAWTGWPDNTGELFF. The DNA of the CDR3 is TGTGCCTGGACGGGGTGGCCTGATAACACCGGGGAGCTGTTTTTT. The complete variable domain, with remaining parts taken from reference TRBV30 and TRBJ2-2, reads SQTIHQWPATLVQPVGSPLSLECTVEGTSNPNLYWYRQAAGRGLQLLFYSVGIGQISSEVPQNLSASRPQDRQFILSSKKLLLSDSGFYLCAWTGWPDNTGELFFGEGSRLTVL.

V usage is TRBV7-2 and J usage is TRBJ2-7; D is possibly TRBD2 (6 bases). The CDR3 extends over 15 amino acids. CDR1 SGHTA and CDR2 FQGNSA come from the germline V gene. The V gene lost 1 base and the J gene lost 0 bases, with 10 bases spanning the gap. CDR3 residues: CASSLVGGSSYEQYF. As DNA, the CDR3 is TGTGCCAGCAGCTTAGTTGGGGGGAGCTCCTACGAGCAGTACTTC.

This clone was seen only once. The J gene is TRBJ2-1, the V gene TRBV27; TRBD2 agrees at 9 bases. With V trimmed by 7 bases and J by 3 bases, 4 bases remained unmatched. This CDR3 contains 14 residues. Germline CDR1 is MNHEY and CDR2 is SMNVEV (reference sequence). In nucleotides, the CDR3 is TGTGCCAGCATCGCTAGCGGGATCTACAATGAGCAGTTCTTC. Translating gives CASIASGIYNEQFF.

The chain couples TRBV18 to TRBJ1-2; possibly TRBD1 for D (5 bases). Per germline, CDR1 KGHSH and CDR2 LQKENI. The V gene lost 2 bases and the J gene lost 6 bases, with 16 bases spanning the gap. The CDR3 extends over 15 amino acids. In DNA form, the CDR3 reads TGTGCCAGCTCACCAACTACGGTATGGACACATGGCTACACCTTC. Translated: CASSPTTVWTHGYTF.

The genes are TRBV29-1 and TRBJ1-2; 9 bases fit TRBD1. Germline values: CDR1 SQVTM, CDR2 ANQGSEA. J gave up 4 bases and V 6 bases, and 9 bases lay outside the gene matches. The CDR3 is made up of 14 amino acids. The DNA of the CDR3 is TGCAGCGTCCGACCGGGACAGGGCGCCTATGGCTACACCTTC. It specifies CSVRPGQGAYGYTF.

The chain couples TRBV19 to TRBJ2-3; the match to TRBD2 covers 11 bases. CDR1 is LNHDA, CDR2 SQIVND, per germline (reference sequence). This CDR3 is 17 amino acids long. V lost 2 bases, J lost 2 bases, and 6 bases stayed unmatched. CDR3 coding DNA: TGTGCCAGTAGTATATCCCAACTAGCGGGAGACACAGATACGCAGTATTTT. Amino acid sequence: CASSISQLAGDTDTQYF.

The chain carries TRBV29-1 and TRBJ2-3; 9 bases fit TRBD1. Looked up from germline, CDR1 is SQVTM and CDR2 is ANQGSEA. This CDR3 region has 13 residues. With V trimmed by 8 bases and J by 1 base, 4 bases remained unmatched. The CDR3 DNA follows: TGCAGCACAAGACAGGGGGGCACAGATACGCAGTATTTT. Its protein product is CSTRQGGTDTQYF.

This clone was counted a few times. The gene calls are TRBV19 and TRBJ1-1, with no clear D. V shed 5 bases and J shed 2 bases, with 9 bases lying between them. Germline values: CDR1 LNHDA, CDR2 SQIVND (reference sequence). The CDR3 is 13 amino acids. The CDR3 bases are TGTGCCAGTAGTTTGGACCTCAACACTGAAGCTTTCTTT. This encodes CASSLDLNTEAFF.

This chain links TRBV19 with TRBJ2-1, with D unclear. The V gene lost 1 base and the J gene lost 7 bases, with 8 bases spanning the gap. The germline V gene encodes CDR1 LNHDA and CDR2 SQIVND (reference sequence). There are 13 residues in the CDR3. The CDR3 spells CASSIVRGNEQFF. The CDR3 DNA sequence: TGTGCCAGTAGTATAGTTCGTGGGAATGAGCAGTTCTTC.

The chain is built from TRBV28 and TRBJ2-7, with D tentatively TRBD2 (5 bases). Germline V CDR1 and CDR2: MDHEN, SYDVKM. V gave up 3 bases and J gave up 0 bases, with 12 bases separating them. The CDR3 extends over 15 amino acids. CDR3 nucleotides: TGTGCCAGCAGTTTGATAGGAGGCCCCTCCTACGAGCAGTACTTC. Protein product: CASSLIGGPSYEQYF.

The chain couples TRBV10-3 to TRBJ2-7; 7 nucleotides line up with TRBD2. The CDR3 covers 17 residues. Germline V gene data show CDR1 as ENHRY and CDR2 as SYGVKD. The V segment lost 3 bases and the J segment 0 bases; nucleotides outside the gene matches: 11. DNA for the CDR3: TGTGCCATCAGTGATGGATCGGCTAGCGGACGCTCCTACGAGCAGTACTTC. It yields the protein CAISDGSASGRSYEQYF.

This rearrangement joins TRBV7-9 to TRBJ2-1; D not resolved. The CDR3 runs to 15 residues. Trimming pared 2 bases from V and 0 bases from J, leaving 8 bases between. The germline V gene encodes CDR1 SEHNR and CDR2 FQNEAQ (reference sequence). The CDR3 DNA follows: TGTGCCAGCAGCTTAAGGGAAAGCTCCTACAATGAGCAGTTCTTC. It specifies CASSLRESSYNEQFF.

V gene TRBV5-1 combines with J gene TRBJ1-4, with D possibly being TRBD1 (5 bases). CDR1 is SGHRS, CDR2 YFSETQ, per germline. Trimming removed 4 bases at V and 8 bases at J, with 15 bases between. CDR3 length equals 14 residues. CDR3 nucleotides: TGCGCCAGCAGCGGAATGGGGCTAGGGGAAAAACTGTTTTTT. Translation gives CASSGMGLGEKLFF.